Listed here are 27 T cell receptor beta chains from one sample, sequenced in a study of OX40 agonist ivuxolimab in advanced cancers. TCRdb's table, derived via immunoSEQ multiplex PCR, lists solely in-frame clones and lacks some. The table shows 70,000 to 90,000 clones, with over 70% occurring only once. This specimen consisted of CD4+ or CD8+ T cells sorted from blood, obtained in a trial of the OX40 agonist ivuxolimab. These receptors originate from an adult with an advanced solid tumor such as melanoma, head and neck, liver or kidney cancer.

This chain joins TRBV30 and TRBJ2-1, with 9 bases matching TRBD2. The germline CDR1 and CDR2 sequences are GTSNPN and SVGIG (reference sequence). V shed 2 bases and J 5 bases; nucleotides not matched to a gene: 4. The CDR3 sequence is 14 residues long. CDR3 region: CAWSSGLADNEQFF. Written as DNA, the CDR3 is TGTGCCTGGAGTTCGGGACTAGCAGACAATGAGCAGTTCTTC.

The chain carries TRBV5-1 and TRBJ2-7, with a weak D call TRBD1 (6 bases). Deletions cut 4 bases from V and 2 bases from J, with 16 bases between. The CDR3 runs to 15 residues. Germline V CDR1 and CDR2: SGHRS, YFSETQ. CDR3 loop: CASSAKSGQPYEQYF. CDR3 DNA: TGCGCCAGCAGCGCTAAGTCCGGACAGCCCTACGAGCAGTACTTC.

For the CDR3, the DNA is TGTGCCAGCAGCCTAGCGGGAGTTGCCAAAAACATTCAGTACTTC. Protein: CASSLAGVAKNIQYF. The chain joins TRBV14 to TRBJ2-4, with 9 bases lining up with TRBD2. CDR1 and CDR2 (germline): SGHDN, FVKESK. The V and J ends lost 4 bases and 1 base, in that order; junction bases with no gene match: 2. This CDR3 is built from 15 residues.

This clone was seen a few times. The chain links TRBV10-3 to TRBJ2-1, with 10 bases fitting TRBD1. The CDR3 length is 16 residues. Germline assignment: CDR1 ENHRY and CDR2 SYGVKD. V dropped 11 bases and J dropped 10; count of bases not matched to a gene: 20. In DNA form, the CDR3 reads TGTGCCTCCAAAAGATCTGGGACAGGGGCCGCGCAGGAGCAGTTCTTC. This gives the protein CASKRSGTGAAQEQFF.

This chain joins TRBV7-3 and TRBJ2-2, with 8 bases that match TRBD1. V was pared by 0 bases and J by 3 bases, with 6 bases of the junction left unmatched. The length of the CDR3 is 17 residues. Germline CDR1 is SGHTA and CDR2 is FQGTGA. CDR3 loop: CASSLTKDRADTGELFF. In nucleotides, the CDR3 is TGTGCCAGCAGCTTAACTAAGGACAGGGCGGACACCGGGGAGCTGTTTTTT.

The chain carries TRBV18 and TRBJ2-5, with D perhaps matching TRBD1 or TRBD2 (5 bases each). The J call could be wrong; TRBJ2-7 is a better fit for the DNA end. Germline V lookup: CDR1 KGHSH, CDR2 LQKENI. The CDR3 extends over 14 amino acids. CDR3 nucleotide sequence: TGTGCCACCAATACAGGACTGCTCTCCTACGAGCAGTACTTC. Residues: CATNTGLLSYEQYF.

This clone turned up a few times. This chain uses TRBV19 with TRBJ1-2; D might be TRBD1 (6 bases). Trimming removed 3 bases at V and 8 bases at J, with 16 bases between. Germline V gene lookup returns CDR1 LNHDA and CDR2 SQIVND (reference sequence). The CDR3 runs to 14 residues. The CDR3 DNA is TGTGCCAGTAGTATGGACAGAAGTTCTTGGGGCTACACCTTC. Translated: CASSMDRSSWGYTF.

The genes are TRBV19 and TRBJ2-3, with 13 bases lining up with TRBD2. V dropped 5 bases and J dropped 5; count of bases not matched to a gene: 1. Germline V gene data show CDR1 as LNHDA and CDR2 as SQIVND (reference sequence). The CDR3 runs to 14 residues. This CDR3 reads CASSRTSGGDTQYF. CDR3 nucleotides: TGTGCCAGTAGTCGGACTAGCGGGGGAGATACGCAGTATTTT.

CDR3 nucleotide sequence: TGTGCCACCAGGGAGGGCGACGCAGATACGCAGTATTTT. Translating gives CATREGDADTQYF. The chain uses TRBV15 and TRBJ2-3; possible D gene TRBD2, 6 bases. Germline V lookup: CDR1 LNHNV, CDR2 YYDKDF (reference sequence). The CDR3 has 13 amino acids. V lost 6 bases, J lost 4 bases, and 11 bases lay in between.

Only one count was recorded for this clone. The chain employs TRBV4-2 and TRBJ1-1, with a tentative D call TRBD1 (5 bases). The CDR3 consists of 16 residues. Trimming removed 0 bases at V and 5 bases at J, with 16 bases between. Germline assignment: CDR1 LGHNA and CDR2 YNFKEQ. The DNA for the CDR3 is TGTGCCAGCAGCCAAGACCCCCGGGGGTCGGGAACTGAAGCTTTCTTT. Translation: CASSQDPRGSGTEAFF.

The chain has TRBV5-8 and TRBJ1-6; 8 bases map to TRBD1. CDR3 length: 15 residues. From germline, CDR1 is SGHTS and CDR2 YDEGEE. The trim removed 3 bases at V and 4 bases at J, leaving 3 bases unmatched. In DNA form, the CDR3 reads TGTGCCAGCAGCTGGTACAGGGGGTATAATTCACCCCTCCACTTT. Its translation: CASSWYRGYNSPLHF.

The chain employs TRBV7-2 and TRBJ1-2; possible D gene TRBD1, 6 bases. The CDR3 runs 15 residues. Trimming removed 1 base at V and 8 bases at J, with 17 bases between. Germline V CDR1 and CDR2: SGHTA, FQGNSA. The CDR3 DNA is TGTGCCAGCAGCTTAGTTTTAGCGGGGGGCGTAGGCTACACCTTC. Protein product: CASSLVLAGGVGYTF.

The chain employs TRBV6-1 and TRBJ1-1, with a tentative D call TRBD1 (6 bases). The CDR3 length is 14 residues. The ends were cut back, 5 bases at V and 10 bases at J, with 20 bases in the middle. CDR1 and CDR2 (germline): MNHNS, SASEGT. CDR3 in DNA: TGTGCCAGCAGTCCACCGGACAGCCCGTCTCGAGCTTTCTTT. It encodes CASSPPDSPSRAFF.

This clone was seen a few times. The V and J genes are TRBV6-5 and TRBJ2-7; D is uncertain. The CDR3 runs 14 residues. In germline, CDR1 is MNHEY, CDR2 SVGAGI. Trimming took off 0 bases at V and 0 bases at J, with 6 bases between the two ends. The CDR3 spells CASSYSPSSYEQYF. For the CDR3, the DNA is TGTGCCAGCAGTTACTCGCCTAGCTCCTACGAGCAGTACTTC.

The V call is TRBV5-1, the J call TRBJ1-5; D unresolved. The CDR3 totals 12 residues. Per the germline V gene, CDR1 is SGHRS and CDR2 is YFSETQ. Trimming removed 7 bases from V and 3 bases from J, with 8 bases in between. CDR3 DNA sequence: TGCGCCAGCGAACAGCTCAATCAGCCCCAGCATTTT. It is translated as CASEQLNQPQHF.

This rearrangement joins TRBV27 to TRBJ2-1; possibly TRBD1 for D (6 bases). This CDR3 spans 14 amino acids. Trimming left V 3 bases short and J 8 bases short, with 14 bases between. Germline CDR1 and CDR2: MNHEY and SMNVEV (reference sequence). CDR3 nucleotides: TGTGCCAGCAGTTTTAACTTTGGGACACATGAGCAGTTCTTC. Translated: CASSFNFGTHEQFF.

The table lists this clone with a few counts. V gene TRBV7-3 combines with J gene TRBJ2-1; TRBD2 is a possible D gene (6 bases). Germline loops: CDR1 SGHTA, CDR2 FQGTGA. V lost 3 bases to trimming and J lost 2 bases, with 11 bases between them. The CDR3 has 15 residues. The CDR3 region is CASSFRAGPYNEQFF. The CDR3 DNA reads as TGTGCCAGCAGCTTCAGAGCGGGCCCCTACAATGAGCAGTTCTTC.

This chain joins TRBV4-1 and TRBJ1-4; D is unresolved. Per the germline V gene, CDR1 is MGHRA and CDR2 is YSYEKL. V dropped 1 base and J dropped 8 bases, with 8 bases sitting between them. There are 13 residues in the CDR3. The CDR3 here is CASSQVSAEKLFF. In DNA, the CDR3 is TGCGCCAGCAGCCAAGTTTCGGCGGAAAAACTGTTTTTT.

The V gene is TRBV28, the J gene TRBJ2-3, with D perhaps being TRBD1 or TRBD2 (5 bases each). Germline assignment: CDR1 MDHEN and CDR2 SYDVKM. There are 13 residues in the CDR3. The V gene lost 3 bases and the J gene lost 1 base, with 5 bases spanning the gap. This chain's CDR3 is CASSLGGTDTQYF. CDR3 nucleotides: TGTGCCAGCAGTTTGGGGGGCACAGATACGCAGTATTTT.

The chain joins TRBV6-5 to TRBJ1-1, with D possibly being TRBD1 (6 bases). The CDR3 is 12 residues long. The V end was cut by 6 bases, the J end by 11 bases, with 16 bases between. In germline, CDR1 is MNHEY, CDR2 SVGAGI. The CDR3 region has the DNA TGTGCCAGCAGCCAAACAGGGAGGAAGGCTTTCTTT. It codes for CASSQTGRKAFF.

The rearrangement joins TRBV6-1 to TRBJ1-5; no clear D. The germline V and J ends were trimmed by 4 bases and 0 bases, with 7 bases remaining between them. Germline values: CDR1 MNHNS, CDR2 SASEGT. The CDR3 is 14 residues long. The CDR3 loop is CASSATYSNQPQHF. The DNA for the CDR3 is TGTGCCAGCAGTGCTACTTATAGCAATCAGCCCCAGCATTTT.

The chain links TRBV7-8 to TRBJ2-1; 8 bases map to TRBD2. The germline V gene has CDR1 SGHVS and CDR2 FQNEAQ. Trimming removed 5 bases from V and 6 bases from J; junction bases left unmatched: 6. This CDR3 is built from 14 residues. The CDR3 DNA reads as TGTGCCAGCAGCGATCGGACTAGCAGCAATGAGCAGTTCTTC. This codes for CASSDRTSSNEQFF.

The CDR3 loop reads CASSERSHRGHEAFF. The CDR3 DNA reads as TGTGCCAGCAGCGAGAGAAGCCACAGGGGACATGAAGCTTTCTTT. V usage is TRBV11-1 and J usage is TRBJ1-1, with 7 nucleotides matching TRBD1. This CDR3 is 15 amino acids long. Germline CDR1 SGHAT, CDR2 FQDESV (reference sequence). The J segment lost 7 bases and the V segment lost 5 bases, leaving 13 bases of the junction unmatched.

The J gene is TRBJ2-3, the V gene TRBV5-6; 8 positions match TRBD2. The V gene's germline CDR1 is SGHDT and CDR2 YYEEEE. V lost 0 bases, J lost 2 bases, and 5 bases stayed unmatched. CDR3 length: 16 amino acids. As DNA, the CDR3 is TGTGCCAGCAGCTTGGTTAGCGGGGCCTACACAGATACGCAGTATTTT. Translated, it gives CASSLVSGAYTDTQYF.

This clone appeared a few times. This chain uses TRBV4-1 with TRBJ1-1; no clear D gene. The germline V gene has CDR1 MGHRA and CDR2 YSYEKL. The CDR3 has 16 amino acids. Trimming took 6 bases from V and 3 from J, leaving 20 bases between them. CDR3 nucleotide sequence: TGCGCCAGCAGTCCAGTGGGCAGGAAGACCTACACTGAAGCTTTCTTT. Encoded protein: CASSPVGRKTYTEAFF.

The rearrangement uses TRBV14 and TRBJ1-2; D is unclear. The CDR3 length is 15 residues. Between the trimmed V and J ends, which lost 4 bases and 4 bases, there was a span of 16 bases. Germline V lookup: CDR1 SGHDN, CDR2 FVKESK. In DNA, the CDR3 is TGTGCCAGCAGCCCACCCGGGCAAACAATCTATGGCTACACCTTC. Translating it yields CASSPPGQTIYGYTF.

The rearrangement uses TRBV19 and TRBJ2-2; D possibly corresponds to TRBD2 (7 bases). The CDR3 covers 17 residues. With 5 bases removed from V and 6 bases from J, the gap between germline ends came to 22 bases. Germline CDR1 and CDR2: LNHDA and SQIVND (reference sequence). The CDR3 nucleotides read TGTGCCAGTAGTCAAACTAGGGGGGGGGCCGCCCCCGGGGAGCTGTTTTTT. It translates to CASSQTRGGAAPGELFF.